The 15 T cell receptor beta chains in this list originate from one sample, sequenced in a study of blood T cell repertoires in COVID-19. TCRdb's table, derived via immunoSEQ multiplex PCR, lists solely in-frame clones and lacks some. The sample lists approximately 220,000 clones, less than 90% seen once, with 5.1% in the top ten. The source material was peripheral blood. These receptors all come from a woman aged 60-70 years who had recovered from COVID-19.

This chain uses TRBV12-5 with TRBJ2-3; TRBD2 aligns across 8 bases. The CDR3 consists of 17 residues. Germline CDR1 and CDR2: LGHNT and FRNRAP. V shed 0 bases and J 3 bases; nucleotides not matched to a gene: 8. Here the CDR3 reads CASGLVRGGAGTDTQYF. CDR3 DNA: TGTGCTAGTGGTTTGGTACGGGGGGGCGCCGGTACAGATACGCAGTATTTT.

The chain joins TRBV18 to TRBJ2-2, with D hard to call. The V gene lost 3 bases and the J gene lost 6 bases, with 8 bases spanning the gap. There are 13 residues in the CDR3. Germline-derived CDR1 and CDR2 are KGHSH and LQKENI. The CDR3 loop reads CASSPASPGELFF. The CDR3, as DNA: TGTGCCAGCTCACCGGCCTCACCCGGGGAGCTGTTTTTT.

This clone showed up just once. The genes are TRBV4-1 and TRBJ1-1; D may be TRBD1 (6 bases). The V end was cut by 4 bases, the J end by 0 bases, with 15 bases between. The CDR3 length is 16 residues. The germline V gene has CDR1 MGHRA and CDR2 YSYEKL. The CDR3 DNA reads TGCGCCAGCAGCCCAGGGGCCATGGCAGTGAACACTGAAGCTTTCTTT. Protein sequence: CASSPGAMAVNTEAFF.

This rearrangement joins TRBV10-1 to TRBJ2-3; 8 bases map to TRBD2. CDR3 length: 16 amino acids. Germline V gene lookup returns CDR1 WNHNN and CDR2 SYGVQD (reference sequence). V lost 3 bases, J lost 2 bases, and 7 bases stayed unmatched. The CDR3: CASSEGASGFTDTQYF. CDR3 DNA sequence: TGCGCCAGCAGTGAAGGGGCTAGCGGGTTCACAGATACGCAGTATTTT.

The V and J genes are TRBV5-4 and TRBJ1-2, with TRBD1 identical over 8 bases. Germline CDR1 and CDR2: SGHNT and YYREEE (reference sequence). CDR3 size: 13 residues. V was pared by 4 bases and J by 5 bases, with 4 bases of the junction left unmatched. The CDR3 loop reads CASSAGGGYGYTF. The CDR3, as DNA: TGTGCCAGCAGCGCAGGGGGCGGGTATGGCTACACCTTC.

The chain recombines TRBV19 with TRBJ2-1; TRBD2 agrees at 10 bases. The CDR3 is 16 residues long. Germline V gives CDR1 LNHDA, CDR2 SQIVND (reference sequence). J was trimmed by 5 bases and V by 3 bases; bases with no gene match: 7. The CDR3 is CASSMGPSGGHNEQFF. Here the CDR3 DNA reads TGTGCCAGTAGTATGGGCCCTAGCGGGGGCCACAATGAGCAGTTCTTC.

This clone was seen only once. This rearrangement joins TRBV7-9 to TRBJ2-7; TRBD1 is a possible D gene (6 bases). This CDR3 is built from 14 residues. CDR1 is SEHNR, CDR2 FQNEAQ, per germline (reference sequence). With 1 base removed from V and 0 bases from J, the gap between germline ends came to 7 bases. In DNA form, the CDR3 reads TGTGCCAGCAGCTTAGGGGGGCCCTCCTACGAGCAGTACTTC. This translates into CASSLGGPSYEQYF.

There are a few counts of this clone. V gene TRBV7-9 combines with J gene TRBJ2-7, with D possibly matching TRBD1 (5 bases). The CDR3 runs to 16 residues. V was shortened by 5 bases and J by 0 bases, with 17 bases between the two germline ends. Per the germline V gene, CDR1 is SEHNR and CDR2 is FQNEAQ (reference sequence). The CDR3 spells CASSLPQGALSYEQYF. In DNA form, the CDR3 reads TGTGCCAGCAGCCTACCTCAAGGGGCTCTCTCCTACGAGCAGTACTTC.

This clone was counted at least ten times. The chain uses TRBV5-1 and TRBJ2-3; 8 bases are a match to TRBD1. In germline, CDR1 is SGHRS, CDR2 YFSETQ. V lost 0 bases and J lost 0; bases outside the gene matches: 3. The CDR3 totals 16 residues. CDR3 sequence reads: CASSLGGQASTDTQYF. The CDR3 DNA sequence: TGCGCCAGCAGCTTGGGGGGACAGGCAAGCACAGATACGCAGTATTTT.

The chain has TRBV6-5 and TRBJ1-4, with 7 bases lining up with TRBD1. This CDR3 comprises 13 residues. Trimming cost V 5 bases and J 8 bases; bases outside gene matches: 5. Germline values: CDR1 MNHEY, CDR2 SVGAGI. CDR3 coding DNA: TGTGCCAGCAGTCGCGGGACAGTCGAAAAACTGTTTTTT. Protein product: CASSRGTVEKLFF.

The CDR3 loop is CSASSGGTYEQYF. The CDR3 DNA follows: TGCAGTGCAAGTAGCGGGGGGACCTACGAGCAGTACTTC. The V and J genes are TRBV20-1 and TRBJ2-7; TRBD2 aligns across 10 bases. CDR1 and CDR2 from the germline V gene are DFQATT and SNEGSKA (reference sequence). The CDR3 contains 13 residues. V was pared by 6 bases and J by 2 bases, with 4 bases of the junction left unmatched.

The genes are TRBV29-1 and TRBJ2-4; unclear D gene. The CDR3 is made up of 13 amino acids. Between the trimmed V and J ends, which lost 4 bases and 3 bases, there was a span of 10 bases. Germline V gene sequence: CDR1 SQVTM, CDR2 ANQGSEA. The CDR3 reads CSVGRLDKNIQYF. The CDR3 DNA reads TGCAGCGTTGGTCGGCTAGACAAAAACATTCAGTACTTC.

The rearrangement uses TRBV5-6 and TRBJ2-5; 11 positions match TRBD2. The CDR3 length is 17 residues. The germline V gene encodes CDR1 SGHDT and CDR2 YYEEEE. The ends lost 4 bases at V and 5 bases at J; junction bases unmatched: 13. CDR3 region: CASSLNLAGGPVETQYF. CDR3 nucleotide sequence: TGTGCCAGCAGCCTGAACTTAGCGGGGGGGCCGGTCGAGACCCAGTACTTC.

The V and J genes are TRBV10-2 and TRBJ2-7, with 9 bases identical to TRBD2. The CDR3 totals 16 residues. Germline V gives CDR1 WSHSY, CDR2 SAAADI. Trimming cost V 6 bases and J 1 base; bases outside gene matches: 10. The CDR3 DNA is TGCGCCAGCAGGCTGATAGCGGGGGACCCTTCCTACGAGCAGTACTTC. It codes for CASRLIAGDPSYEQYF.

V is TRBV3-1 (or the pseudogene TRBV3-2) and J is TRBJ1-3, with D unresolved. The V end lost 4 bases, the J end lost 0 bases, and 10 bases lay between the germline ends. The CDR3 loop spans 15 amino acids. Germline V lookup: CDR1 LGHDT, CDR2 YNNKEL (reference sequence). The CDR3: CASSPLANSGNTIYF. CDR3 DNA: TGTGCCAGCAGCCCTCTAGCCAACTCTGGAAACACCATATATTTT.